This entry features one T cell receptor (beta chain) sequence. What it recognizes is unknown. The donors, nominally healthy at sampling, likely had unrecorded immune exposures. This entry is derived from a study of cytomegalovirus exposure and HLA in healthy donors. Findings of the study overall: A few chains linked to CMV were shown in vitro to be specific for CMV antigens. TCR sequences were mostly rare, though some public TCRs occurred in many donors.

CDR3 length: 16 residues. Looked up from germline, CDR1 is LNHDA and CDR2 is SQIVND (reference sequence). Trimming at V came to 4 bases and at J to 0 bases, leaving 7 bases not matched to a gene. The study ran its PCR with 60 Vbeta and 13 Jbeta primers. TCRdb's copy holds only in-frame clones and misses some; the assay was immunoSEQ multiplex PCR. This repertoire shows over 150,000 clones, about 71% found once; its top ten account for over 2.5%. Sequencing was done on a sample of PBMCs. This clonotype originated in a woman under 40 in good health and CMV-seronegative. The chain couples TRBV19 to TRBJ1-2, with TRBD1 matching 8 bases. The CDR3 region has the DNA TGTGCCAGTAGTACTAGACAGGGGCCAGCTAACTATGGCTACACCTTC. Amino acids: CASSTRQGPANYGYTF.